The 32 T cell receptor beta chains below were found in one sample sequenced in a study of shared T cell receptors in the human thymus. Clones were sequenced by immunoSEQ multiplex PCR, and TCRdb holds only the in-frame ones, with some missing. Of hundreds of thousands of clones in the sample, around 95% were seen once. The sample was thymocytes. These receptors all come from a human donor.

CDR3: CASSVAVGPREFRMNTEAFF. The CDR3 region has the DNA TGCGCCAGCAGCGTTGCAGTCGGCCCCCGCGAGTTCCGCATGAACACTGAAGCTTTCTTT. The chain links TRBV5-1 to TRBJ1-1; D gene unclear. CDR3 size: 20 residues. The germline V gene encodes CDR1 SGHRS and CDR2 YFSETQ. Trimming pared 4 bases from V and 0 bases from J, leaving 28 bases between.

The chain links TRBV5-6 to TRBJ1-1, with a tentative D call TRBD1 (5 bases). This CDR3 region has 15 residues. With 4 bases removed from V and 4 bases from J, the gap between germline ends came to 17 bases. The V gene's germline CDR1 is SGHDT and CDR2 YYEEEE. The CDR3 DNA is TGTGCCAGCAGCCAGAGGGGTGTTTGGTCCACTGAAGCTTTCTTT. Its protein product is CASSQRGVWSTEAFF.

The chain joins TRBV19 to TRBJ1-1; possibly TRBD1 for D (6 bases). Germline CDR1 LNHDA, CDR2 SQIVND (reference sequence). V was trimmed by 9 bases and J by 0 bases, leaving 29 bases between them. This CDR3 comprises 19 residues. CDR3 amino acids: CASPPHTGSVEVMNTEAFF. The DNA for the CDR3 is TGTGCCAGCCCGCCTCATACAGGGTCCGTTGAAGTTATGAACACTGAAGCTTTCTTT.

V is TRBV5-6 and J is TRBJ1-2, with 8 bases aligning to TRBD1. With 2 bases clipped from V and 2 bases from J, the junction kept 8 bases outside the gene matches. The germline CDR1 and CDR2 sequences are SGHDT and YYEEEE. The CDR3 contains 16 residues. The DNA for the CDR3 is TGTGCCAGCAGCTTCACAGGGGGTGTAATCAACTATGGCTACACCTTC. It is translated as CASSFTGGVINYGYTF.

V gene TRBV28 combines with J gene TRBJ1-5; TRBD1 might be the D (6 bases). The germline V and J ends were trimmed by 8 bases and 0 bases, with 20 bases remaining between them. CDR1 and CDR2 from the germline V gene are MDHEN and SYDVKM. There are 17 residues in the CDR3. The CDR3 spells CASPPYPGQHSNQPQHF. DNA of the CDR3: TGTGCCAGCCCCCCTTACCCGGGACAACATAGCAATCAGCCCCAGCATTTT.

This clone has a single count. This chain uses TRBV7-9 with TRBJ1-2, with D tentatively TRBD1 (6 bases). Germline V CDR1 and CDR2: SEHNR, FQNEAQ (reference sequence). V dropped 0 bases and J dropped 7 bases, with 24 bases sitting between them. This CDR3 has 18 residues. CDR3 coding DNA: TGTGCCAGCAGCTTAGCCCCCACAAAGCAGGGGACCTGGCGTGGCTACACCTTC. Translating gives CASSLAPTKQGTWRGYTF.

The chain joins TRBV28 to TRBJ2-4, with TRBD1 identical over 7 bases. This CDR3 has 18 residues. The V gene end was trimmed by 4 bases and the J gene end by 6 bases; junction bases not matched to a gene: 18. The V gene's germline CDR1 is MDHEN and CDR2 SYDVKM. The CDR3 spells CASSSNKPNKDRVNIQYF. The DNA for the CDR3 is TGTGCCAGCAGTTCCAACAAACCCAATAAAGACAGGGTAAACATTCAGTACTTC. Filled out from reference TRBV28 and TRBJ2-4, the complete variable domain reads DVKVTQSSRYLVKRTGEKVFLECVQDMDHENMFWYRQDPGLGLRLIYFSYDVKMKEKGDIPEGYSVSREKKERFSLILESASTNQTSMYLCASSSNKPNKDRVNIQYFGAGTRLSVL.

CDR3 residues: CASSSGTKTVNEQFF. For the CDR3, the DNA is TGTGCCAGCAGCTCGGGGACAAAAACGGTCAATGAGCAGTTCTTC. This chain uses TRBV11-3 with TRBJ2-1; maybe TRBD1 (6 bases). V was clipped by 4 bases and J by 6 bases, with 16 bases between them. The CDR3 runs 15 residues. The germline V gene encodes CDR1 SGHNT and CDR2 YENEEA.

This clone has only a few counts. The genes are TRBV9 and TRBJ2-7, with 8 positions matching TRBD2. Germline values: CDR1 SGDLS, CDR2 YYNGEE. The CDR3 has 15 residues. Trimming removed 6 bases from V and 0 bases from J; junction bases left unmatched: 8. CDR3 bases: TGTGCCAGCACGCCCGGGCGGGAGGCCTCCTACGAGCAGTACTTC. Its protein product is CASTPGREASYEQYF.

The chain recombines TRBV6-5 with TRBJ1-3, with D hard to call. The germline CDR1 and CDR2 sequences are MNHEY and SVGAGI. The CDR3 length is 14 residues. V lost 4 bases and J 0 bases, leaving 7 bases between the germline ends. DNA for the CDR3: TGTGCCAGCAGTTCCCCCGGCTCTGGAAACACCATATATTTT. Translation gives CASSSPGSGNTIYF.

The V call is TRBV10-2, the J call TRBJ2-5; D possibly corresponds to TRBD1 (6 bases). The CDR3 contains 15 residues. Germline V gene sequence: CDR1 WSHSY, CDR2 SAAADI. Trimming removed 2 bases at V and 5 bases at J, with 15 bases between. In nucleotides, the CDR3 is TGCGCCAGCAGTGAGCCAGGGGCTGTTTGGGAGACCCAGTACTTC. Protein product: CASSEPGAVWETQYF.

The V and J genes are TRBV5-6 and TRBJ2-7; the D gene is possibly TRBD2 (5 bases). V gave up 3 bases and J gave up 4 bases, with 20 bases separating them. Germline V gives CDR1 SGHDT, CDR2 YYEEEE. There are 16 residues in the CDR3. The CDR3: CASSWLGNTSTYEQYF. The CDR3 nucleotides are TGTGCCAGCAGCTGGCTCGGGAACACATCAACATACGAGCAGTACTTC.

This chain uses TRBV10-3 with TRBJ2-5; TRBD2 agrees at 10 bases. In germline, CDR1 is ENHRY, CDR2 SYGVKD. This CDR3 has 14 residues. Germline trimming cut 2 bases from V and 4 bases from J; bases unmatched to any gene: 1. CDR3 loop: CAISETSGTETQYF. CDR3 DNA: TGTGCCATCAGTGAGACTAGCGGGACAGAGACCCAGTACTTC.

The chain employs TRBV7-9 and TRBJ2-2; 9 bases align to TRBD2. The CDR3 totals 14 residues. Looked up from germline, CDR1 is SEHNR and CDR2 is FQNEAQ (reference sequence). Trimming removed 2 bases from V and 7 bases from J; junction bases left unmatched: 2. The chain's CDR3 is CASSLSGRYGELFF. CDR3 bases: TGTGCCAGCAGCTTAAGCGGGAGGTACGGGGAGCTGTTTTTT.

The genes are TRBV30 and TRBJ2-2; possibly TRBD1 for D (6 bases). The V and J ends lost 2 bases and 2 bases respectively, with 18 bases between them. CDR3 size: 17 residues. The germline CDR1 and CDR2 sequences are GTSNPN and SVGIG (reference sequence). The CDR3 protein is CAWSLTGNRANTGELFF. CDR3 bases: TGTGCCTGGAGTCTCACAGGGAACCGAGCAAACACCGGGGAGCTGTTTTTT.

The V and J genes are TRBV12-5 and TRBJ1-1; possibly TRBD1 for D (5 bases). The V and J ends lost 6 bases and 1 base respectively, with 15 bases between them. The germline gives CDR1 LGHNT, CDR2 FRNRAP. This CDR3 comprises 15 residues. DNA for the CDR3: TGTGCTAGTGGACTTGCGGGGCCTGCGAACACTGAAGCTTTCTTT. This gives the protein CASGLAGPANTEAFF. Variable domain in full (rest from reference TRBV12-5 and TRBJ1-1): DARVTQTPRHKVTEMGQEVTMRCQPILGHNTVFWYRQTMMQGLELLAYFRNRAPLDDSGMPKDRFSAEMPDATLATLKIQPSEPRDSAVYFCASGLAGPANTEAFFGQGTRLTVV.

This chain joins TRBV7-8 and TRBJ1-2; 9 bases are shared with TRBD1. Looked up from germline, CDR1 is SGHVS and CDR2 is FQNEAQ. The CDR3 consists of 16 residues. Trimming removed 5 bases from V and 3 bases from J; junction bases left unmatched: 10. CDR3 in amino acids: CASSPPQGAFDYGYTF. CDR3 sequence (DNA): TGTGCCAGCAGCCCCCCACAGGGGGCCTTTGACTATGGCTACACCTTC. The full variable domain, completed using reference TRBV7-8 and TRBJ1-2, is GAGVSQSPRYKVAKRGQDVALRCDPISGHVSLFWYQQALGQGPEFLTYFQNEAQLDKSGLPSDRFFAERPEGSVSTLKIQRTQQEDSAVYLCASSPPQGAFDYGYTFGSGTRLTVV.

The chain joins TRBV28 to TRBJ2-5, with TRBD2 matching 10 bases. Trimming removed 3 bases from V and 7 bases from J; junction bases left unmatched: 2. Looked up from germline, CDR1 is MDHEN and CDR2 is SYDVKM. The CDR3 sequence is 13 residues long. The CDR3 here is CASSFIAGGTQYF. In nucleotides, the CDR3 is TGTGCCAGCAGTTTTATAGCGGGGGGGACCCAGTACTTC.

The chain combines TRBV2 with TRBJ1-4, with unresolved D. The germline V gene encodes CDR1 SNHLY and CDR2 FYNNEI. The V end lost 7 bases, the J end lost 7 bases, and 19 bases lay between the germline ends. This CDR3 has 15 amino acids. Here the CDR3 reads CASTWTPTRGEKLFF. The CDR3 bases are TGTGCCAGCACCTGGACCCCAACCCGGGGTGAAAAACTGTTTTTT.

The chain recombines TRBV7-8 with TRBJ2-3; D may be TRBD2 (6 bases). The CDR3 loop spans 15 amino acids. Trimming left V 6 bases short and J 1 base short, with 14 bases between. Germline-derived CDR1 and CDR2 are SGHVS and FQNEAQ. CDR3 sequence (DNA): TGTGCCAGCAGGGGACCCGCGGGGCGCACAGATACGCAGTATTTT. It encodes CASRGPAGRTDTQYF. Drawing the rest from reference TRBV7-8 and TRBJ2-3, the complete variable domain is GAGVSQSPRYKVAKRGQDVALRCDPISGHVSLFWYQQALGQGPEFLTYFQNEAQLDKSGLPSDRFFAERPEGSVSTLKIQRTQQEDSAVYLCASRGPAGRTDTQYFGPGTRLTVL.

The gene calls are TRBV7-8 and TRBJ2-1, with 9 bases that match TRBD2. With V trimmed by 6 bases and J by 4 bases, 7 bases remained unmatched. This CDR3 has 15 amino acids. Germline V gives CDR1 SGHVS, CDR2 FQNEAQ. The CDR3 region is CASSNRAGGYNEQFF. The CDR3 coding sequence is TGTGCCAGCAGTAATCGGGCGGGAGGGTACAATGAGCAGTTCTTC.

The V gene is TRBV9, the J gene TRBJ1-4, with D maybe TRBD1 (5 bases). There are 18 residues in the CDR3. Germline values: CDR1 SGDLS, CDR2 YYNGEE. With 3 bases removed from V and 3 bases from J, the gap between germline ends came to 21 bases. This chain's CDR3 is CASSAIKTRGLPNEKLFF. The CDR3 DNA is TGTGCCAGCAGCGCAATAAAAACGAGGGGTTTACCTAATGAAAAACTGTTTTTT.

This clone was observed once. The rearrangement joins TRBV4-1 to TRBJ2-3; the match to TRBD1 covers 7 bases. J gave up 3 bases and V 1 base, and 7 bases lay outside the gene matches. The CDR3 loop spans 16 amino acids. Looked up from germline, CDR1 is MGHRA and CDR2 is YSYEKL. The CDR3 nucleotides are TGCGCCAGCAGCCAAGTAGGGGGCTCTAGGACAGATACGCAGTATTTT. It is translated as CASSQVGGSRTDTQYF.

The V gene is TRBV25-1, the J gene TRBJ1-1, with D perhaps matching TRBD1 (6 bases). The CDR3 loop spans 16 amino acids. V lost 4 bases to trimming and J lost 8 bases, with 23 bases between them. Per germline, CDR1 MGHDK and CDR2 SYGVNS. CDR3 bases: TGTGCCAGCAGTGGAAAGCGACAGGCAGAGCGCAGCGAAGCTTTCTTT. Amino acids: CASSGKRQAERSEAFF. The full variable domain, rest sourced from reference TRBV25-1 and TRBJ1-1, is EADIYQTPRYLVIGTGKKITLECSQTMGHDKMYWYQQDPGMELHLIHYSYGVNSTEKGDLSSESTVSRIRTEHFPLTLESARPSHTSQYLCASSGKRQAERSEAFFGQGTRLTVV.

This rearrangement joins TRBV30 to TRBJ1-2; D unclear. Per germline, CDR1 GTSNPN and CDR2 SVGIG (reference sequence). V was pared by 0 bases and J by 8 bases, with 10 bases between. The CDR3 contains 12 residues. CDR3 DNA sequence: TGTGCCTGGAGTGTTCGGGCCTGGGGCTACACCTTC. Amino acid sequence: CAWSVRAWGYTF.

V gene TRBV5-6 combines with J gene TRBJ2-7; D possibly corresponds to TRBD2 (6 bases). The CDR3 is 14 amino acids. V lost 4 bases, J lost 4 bases, and 15 bases lay in between. CDR1 is SGHDT, CDR2 YYEEEE, per germline. This CDR3 is CASSQEGRGYEQYF. The CDR3 coding sequence is TGTGCCAGCAGCCAGGAAGGCCGGGGGTACGAGCAGTACTTC.

This clone was observed a handful of times. This chain uses TRBV9 with TRBJ1-1; possible D gene TRBD1, 6 bases. This CDR3 has 14 residues. Trimming removed 7 bases from V and 4 bases from J, with 17 bases in between. Germline CDR1 is SGDLS and CDR2 is YYNGEE. The CDR3 loop reads CASGGGQGGTEAFF. DNA of the CDR3: TGTGCCAGCGGCGGGGGCCAAGGGGGCACTGAAGCTTTCTTT.

The rearrangement joins TRBV27 to TRBJ1-5; the D gene is possibly TRBD1 (5 bases). The CDR3 loop spans 15 amino acids. V lost 1 base and J 4 bases, leaving 11 bases between the germline ends. The V gene's germline CDR1 is MNHEY and CDR2 SMNVEV (reference sequence). CDR3 residues: CASSLWAGMNQPQHF. In DNA form, the CDR3 reads TGTGCCAGCAGTTTATGGGCAGGGATGAATCAGCCCCAGCATTTT.

The J gene is TRBJ2-7, the V gene TRBV18; a possible D gene is TRBD2 (6 bases). The germline V gene has CDR1 KGHSH and CDR2 LQKENI. With 0 bases removed from V and 0 bases from J, the gap between germline ends came to 12 bases. The CDR3 consists of 16 residues. CDR3 region: CASSPPAGMTSYEQYF. The CDR3 coding sequence is TGTGCCAGCTCACCACCGGCGGGAATGACCTCCTACGAGCAGTACTTC.

This chain joins TRBV14 and TRBJ2-1; D gene ambiguous. Germline V CDR1 and CDR2: SGHDN, FVKESK. This CDR3 contains 13 residues. V dropped 2 bases and J dropped 5 bases, with 7 bases sitting between them. The CDR3 here is CASSQWVHNEQFF. The CDR3 DNA sequence: TGTGCCAGCAGCCAATGGGTCCACAATGAGCAGTTCTTC. Complete variable domain (other parts from reference TRBV14 and TRBJ2-1): EAGVTQFPSHSVIEKGQTVTLRCDPISGHDNLYWYRRVMGKEIKFLLHFVKESKQDESGMPNNRFLAERTGGTYSTLKVQPAELEDSGVYFCASSQWVHNEQFFGPGTRLTVL.

The chain has TRBV4-3 and TRBJ2-4; D is ambiguous. Trimming cost V 0 bases and J 4 bases, with 10 bases left between them. The CDR3 has 15 residues. Germline V gives CDR1 LGHNA, CDR2 YSLEER. This CDR3 reads CASSQEAASKNIQYF. The DNA of the CDR3 is TGCGCCAGCAGCCAAGAAGCCGCGTCGAAAAACATTCAGTACTTC.

On this clone: This same CDR3 is encoded by further DNA sequences in the sample. The rearrangement links TRBV27 to TRBJ2-1; 12 nucleotides align to TRBD2. V shed 3 bases and J 4 bases; nucleotides not matched to a gene: 1. Germline V lookup: CDR1 MNHEY, CDR2 SMNVEV (reference sequence). This CDR3 is built from 15 residues. CDR3 nucleotide sequence: TGTGCCAGCAGTTTGACTAGCGGGAGTTACAATGAGCAGTTCTTC. Translation: CASSLTSGSYNEQFF.